The 6 T cell receptor beta chains below come from one sample, sequenced in a study of T-cell reconstitution after alpha-beta-depleted transplantation in children (dated by TCRdb to about 2016). The method was PCR. Reads for this sample came from an Illumina HiSeq 2500. TCR libraries were prepared with molecular barcoding, using unique molecular identifiers to normalize TCRbeta repertoire quantification. TCRdb reanalyzed the raw reads on its own, using fastp at Q25 for trimming and MiXCR for clone calling, and kept in-frame beta chains. Every entry covers one CDR3 protein and lists the most common genes and DNA from its rows. The table for this sample lists some 490,000 distinct CDR3 sequences; under 15% of them were counted only once. Of the sample, less than 6.5% falls within the top ten clones. The sample was PBMCs from the stem cell graft donor, taken from the stem cell graft. The receptors originated from a human donor who donated a stem cell graft to a child with combined immunodeficiency.

This clonotype has just a few counts. This chain uses TRBV5-1 with TRBJ1-1; weak D call: TRBD1 (5 bases). The CDR3 spans 13 residues. Germline CDR1 and CDR2: SGHRS and YFSETQ. Trimming stripped 4 bases from V and 6 bases from J, with 13 bases between. In nucleotides, the CDR3 is TGCGCCAGCAGCCTAGGGGTTAACGCTGAAGCTTTCTTT. This codes for CASSLGVNAEAFF.

This clonotype was picked up many times. This rearrangement joins TRBV11-1 to TRBJ2-1; 15 bases agree with TRBD2. V trimming: 4 bases; J trimming: 4 bases; junction bases outside the gene matches: 5. Per the germline V gene, CDR1 is SGHAT and CDR2 is FQDESV (reference sequence). The length of the CDR3 is 17 residues. This CDR3 is CASSWEGLAGGYNEQFF. DNA for the CDR3: TGTGCCAGCAGCTGGGAGGGACTAGCGGGGGGTTACAATGAGCAGTTCTTC. The full variable domain, with the rest looked up from reference TRBV11-1 and TRBJ2-1, is EAEVAQSPRYKITEKSQAVAFWCDPISGHATLYWYRQILGQGPELLVQFQDESVVDDSQLPKDRFSAERLKGVDSTLKIQPAELGDSAMYLCASSWEGLAGGYNEQFFGPGTRLTVL.

The V and J genes are TRBV3-1 and TRBJ2-1; 15 bases fit TRBD2. V gave up 5 bases and J gave up 5 bases; unmatched junction bases: 4. The CDR3 has 16 residues. Germline-derived CDR1 and CDR2 are LGHDT and YNNKEL (reference sequence). DNA of the CDR3: TGTGCCAGCAGCGACTGGACTAGCGGGGGGGACAATGAGCAGTTCTTC. As protein: CASSDWTSGGDNEQFF.

This chain links TRBV6-2 or TRBV6-3 with TRBJ2-7, with unresolved D. This CDR3 spans 13 amino acids. V shed 5 bases and J shed 0 bases, with 8 bases lying between them. The germline V gene has CDR1 MNHEY and CDR2 SVGEGT. Here the CDR3 DNA reads TGTGCCAGCAGTCAATCGGGCTCCTACGAGCAGTACTTC. It yields the protein CASSQSGSYEQYF.

This clonotype was detected only a few times. The chain uses TRBV20-1 and TRBJ2-1; TRBD1 matches 7 bases. The CDR3 length is 14 residues. CDR1 and CDR2 (germline): DFQATT, SNEGSKA (reference sequence). The ends lost 5 bases at V and 2 bases at J; junction bases unmatched: 6. The CDR3 nucleotides are TGCAGTGCTCCTTGGACAGGCCCCTACAATGAGCAGTTCTTC. It codes for CSAPWTGPYNEQFF.

This clonotype was counted at least ten times. The chain uses TRBV18 and TRBJ2-3; TRBD2 might be the D (6 bases). V was trimmed by 5 bases and J by 3 bases, leaving 21 bases between them. The CDR3 totals 17 residues. CDR1 and CDR2 from the germline V gene are KGHSH and LQKENI. The CDR3 spells CASSGGTLASGTDTQYF. As DNA, the CDR3 is TGTGCCAGCTCAGGCGGGACCTTAGCATCGGGAACAGATACGCAGTATTTT.